This T cell receptor (beta chain) was sequenced during a study of long-term antiretroviral therapy in people with HIV. Study-level points and caveats: At every time point, clones expanded before ART dominated the repertoire.

In germline, CDR1 is ENHRY, CDR2 SYGVKD. V lost 0 bases and J lost 4, with 6 bases in between. CDR3 size: 13 residues. Comments on this clone: Antigen unknown.

Sequencing relied on immunoSEQ assay v3.0, run at survey level. For every sample, sequencing targeted roughly 40,000-55,000 T-cell genomes. Clones were sequenced by immunoSEQ multiplex PCR, and TCRdb holds only the in-frame ones, with some missing. The sample has 25,000 to 30,000 clones; approximately 80% are singletons. United States facilities provided treatment to all participants with HIV. The chain joins TRBV10-3 to TRBJ1-1; tentative D call: TRBD1 (5 bases). The sample consisted of unsorted PBMCs, taken 3 years after starting antiretroviral therapy. The source is a man in his forties with HIV. The CDR3 DNA reads as TGTGCCATCAGTGAGTCGAGGGGCACTGAAGCTTTCTTT. This translates into CAISESRGTEAFF.